The 27 T cell receptor beta chains given below trace back to one sample, sequenced in a study of technical replicates of blood from several donors. Data came from immunoSEQ multiplex PCR; TCRdb stores just in-frame clones and leaves some out. Found here are approximately 100,000 clones, 96% of them singletons; the top ten hold approximately 0.21%. The specimen sequenced was T cells isolated from PBMCs. These receptors all stem from a human donor in good health.

The chain has TRBV6-1 and TRBJ1-3, with a possible D match to TRBD1 (6 bases). This CDR3 comprises 13 residues. The germline gives CDR1 MNHNS, CDR2 SASEGT. V lost 6 bases to trimming and J lost 2 bases, with 8 bases between them. The CDR3 here is CASRDRTGNTIYF. CDR3 nucleotides: TGTGCCAGCAGAGACAGGACTGGAAACACCATATATTTT.

As concerns this clone: This same CDR3 is encoded by further DNA sequences in the sample. The chain uses TRBV5-1 and TRBJ1-2, with TRBD1 identical over 7 bases. The germline gives CDR1 SGHRS, CDR2 YFSETQ. V was clipped by 0 bases and J by 2 bases; unmatched bases: 1. The CDR3 is 14 residues long. The CDR3 spells CASSLGQGNYGYTF. The CDR3 DNA sequence: TGCGCCAGCAGCTTGGGACAGGGAAACTATGGCTACACCTTC.

This rearrangement joins TRBV18 to TRBJ1-2; D may be TRBD1 (5 bases). V was clipped by 1 base and J by 6 bases, with 12 bases between them. The germline V gene encodes CDR1 KGHSH and CDR2 LQKENI. This CDR3 has 14 amino acids. The CDR3 sequence is CASSPQGTGDGYTF. For the CDR3, the DNA is TGTGCCAGCTCACCACAGGGGACTGGTGATGGCTACACCTTC.

CDR3 sequence: CASSWGGYNEQFF. In DNA form, the CDR3 reads TGTGCCAGCAGCTGGGGCGGTTACAATGAGCAGTTCTTC. This chain uses TRBV7-3 with TRBJ2-1; D might be TRBD1 (5 bases). Trimming stripped 4 bases from V and 4 bases from J, with 8 bases between. The CDR3 length is 13 residues. The germline gives CDR1 SGHTA, CDR2 FQGTGA. Complete variable domain (other parts from reference TRBV7-3 and TRBJ2-1): GAGVSQTPSNKVTEKGKYVELRCDPISGHTALYWYRQSLGQGPEFLIYFQGTGAADDSGLPNDRFFAVRPEGSVSTLKIQRTERGDSAVYLCASSWGGYNEQFFGPGTRLTVL.

V usage is TRBV15 and J usage is TRBJ1-2, with a tentative D call TRBD1 (6 bases). CDR3 length: 17 amino acids. V lost 4 bases and J 7 bases, leaving 25 bases between the germline ends. Germline V gene lookup returns CDR1 LNHNV and CDR2 YYDKDF (reference sequence). The DNA for the CDR3 is TGTGCCACCAGCAAAGAGCTGCAGGTCCTCGAGGGGGTTGGCTACACCTTC. Encoded protein: CATSKELQVLEGVGYTF.

The chain joins TRBV5-1 to TRBJ1-1; 7 nucleotides agree with TRBD1. Germline trimming cut 2 bases from V and 6 bases from J; bases unmatched to any gene: 7. This CDR3 spans 14 amino acids. Germline V gives CDR1 SGHRS, CDR2 YFSETQ. The CDR3 loop is CASSFKGAGAEAFF. The CDR3 DNA follows: TGCGCCAGCAGCTTCAAGGGGGCTGGGGCTGAAGCTTTCTTT.

This chain uses TRBV28 with TRBJ1-4; 10 nucleotides match TRBD1. CDR1 and CDR2 from the germline V gene are MDHEN and SYDVKM. CDR3 length: 14 residues. V lost 6 bases, J lost 8 bases, and 6 bases stayed unmatched. The chain's CDR3 is CASRGGTGEEKLFF. CDR3 coding DNA: TGTGCCAGCAGGGGTGGGACAGGGGAGGAAAAACTGTTTTTT.

The rearrangement joins TRBV29-1 to TRBJ2-7, with 13 bases aligning to TRBD2. With 7 bases clipped from V and 0 bases from J, the junction kept 3 bases outside the gene matches. This CDR3 contains 14 residues. CDR1 is SQVTM, CDR2 ANQGSEA, per germline. CDR3 loop: CSAGLAGASYEQYF. The CDR3, as DNA: TGCAGCGCCGGACTAGCGGGGGCCTCCTACGAGCAGTACTTC.

The sample holds one count of this clone. The genes are TRBV27 and TRBJ2-1, with TRBD2 matching 9 bases. Losses at the gene ends were 6 bases for V and 3 bases for J; bases not matched to a gene: 9. The germline V gene has CDR1 MNHEY and CDR2 SMNVEV (reference sequence). The CDR3 has 16 amino acids. The CDR3 DNA follows: TGTGCCAGCAGCATCCTTAGCGGGGGCGTCTACAATGAGCAGTTCTTC. Amino acid sequence: CASSILSGGVYNEQFF.

The chain uses TRBV28 and TRBJ1-2; weak D call: TRBD1 (5 bases). CDR1 MDHEN and CDR2 SYDVKM come from the germline V gene. Between the trimmed V and J ends, which lost 3 bases and 5 bases, there was a span of 10 bases. This CDR3 region has 13 residues. This chain's CDR3 is CASSFQGGYGYTF. In DNA form, the CDR3 reads TGTGCCAGCAGTTTCCAGGGAGGGTATGGCTACACCTTC.

The chain employs TRBV11-2 and TRBJ2-1; D possibly corresponds to TRBD1 (5 bases). Germline assignment: CDR1 SGHAT and CDR2 FQNNGV. The CDR3 runs 14 residues. Trimming pared 4 bases from V and 4 bases from J, leaving 11 bases between. CDR3 loop: CASSSLTGYNEQFF. DNA of the CDR3: TGTGCCAGCAGCTCGTTAACAGGATACAATGAGCAGTTCTTC.

This clone was found once. J is TRBJ2-7 and V is TRBV6-6; a possible D gene is TRBD2 (5 bases). CDR1 and CDR2 from the germline V gene are MNHNY and SVGAGI (reference sequence). The V end lost 4 bases, the J end lost 4 bases, and 17 bases lay between the germline ends. The CDR3 loop spans 15 amino acids. The CDR3 loop is CASSSPRLAVYEQYF. In DNA, the CDR3 is TGTGCCAGCAGTTCCCCCAGGCTAGCCGTTTACGAGCAGTACTTC.

The CDR3 DNA sequence: TGCGCCAGGGGGGATAGGGGGACTAGCGGGAGGTGTGGCACAGATACGCAGTATTTT. As protein: CARGDRGTSGRCGTDTQYF. The chain links TRBV5-1 to TRBJ2-3; 15 bases line up with TRBD2. Germline V gene data show CDR1 as SGHRS and CDR2 as YFSETQ. The CDR3 has 19 residues. V was pared by 8 bases and J by 1 base, with 14 bases of the junction left unmatched.

This chain links TRBV11-3 with TRBJ1-2, with unresolved D. Trimming left V 5 bases short and J 6 bases short, with 16 bases between. The CDR3 consists of 14 residues. Looked up from germline, CDR1 is SGHNT and CDR2 is YENEEA. The DNA for the CDR3 is TGTGCCAGCAGCCGAGGTCCCGTAGAAAATGGCTACACCTTC. It is translated as CASSRGPVENGYTF.

The chain uses TRBV11-3 and TRBJ2-5; D perhaps matches TRBD1 (5 bases). Trimming left V 1 base short and J 2 bases short, with 11 bases between. Germline CDR1 SGHNT, CDR2 YENEEA. The CDR3 consists of 15 residues. CDR3 protein: CASSLAAGWQETQYF. The CDR3, as DNA: TGTGCCAGCAGCTTAGCGGCAGGGTGGCAAGAGACCCAGTACTTC.

This chain links TRBV5-1 with TRBJ2-3, with D possibly being TRBD2 (5 bases). The CDR3 consists of 15 residues. Germline V lookup: CDR1 SGHRS, CDR2 YFSETQ. V lost 4 bases, J lost 1 base, and 13 bases lay in between. CDR3 coding DNA: TGCGCCAGCAGCCCCCGAGGACTTCGCACAGATACGCAGTATTTT. Its translation: CASSPRGLRTDTQYF.

The chain joins TRBV2 to TRBJ1-5; the D gene is possibly TRBD1 (5 bases). V lost 7 bases, J lost 4 bases, and 14 bases lay in between. CDR3 length equals 14 residues. Germline loops: CDR1 SNHLY, CDR2 FYNNEI. CDR3 nucleotide sequence: TGTGCCAGCATAGGCGATAGGGGTAATCAGCCCCAGCATTTT. This codes for CASIGDRGNQPQHF.

The rearrangement joins TRBV19 to TRBJ2-7, with 8 bases lining up with TRBD2. This CDR3 spans 14 amino acids. CDR1 is LNHDA and CDR2 is SQIVND in the germline V gene (reference sequence). The V gene end was trimmed by 3 bases and the J gene end by 2 bases; junction bases not matched to a gene: 3. The CDR3 loop reads CASSITGLAYEQYF. CDR3 DNA sequence: TGTGCCAGTAGTATTACGGGACTAGCCTACGAGCAGTACTTC.

This clone was picked up one time. J is TRBJ1-3 and V is TRBV4-1; D is undetermined. V shed 4 bases and J shed 4 bases, with 8 bases lying between them. This CDR3 is built from 13 residues. Germline CDR1 is MGHRA and CDR2 is YSYEKL. DNA of the CDR3: TGCGCCAGCAGCCCTTTTCGGGGAAACACCATATATTTT. Protein: CASSPFRGNTIYF.

The CDR3 coding sequence is TGTGCCAGCAGCTTAATTCCAGGGGGCTACGACTACGAGCAGTACTTC. Translating it yields CASSLIPGGYDYEQYF. V gene TRBV7-9 combines with J gene TRBJ2-7; 8 nucleotides match TRBD1. Germline CDR1 SEHNR, CDR2 FQNEAQ (reference sequence). The CDR3 sequence is 16 residues long. V was clipped by 2 bases and J by 3 bases; unmatched bases: 9.

The V and J genes are TRBV5-5 and TRBJ1-1, with D possibly matching TRBD1 (5 bases). CDR3 length: 14 amino acids. Germline V gives CDR1 SGHKS, CDR2 YYEKEE (reference sequence). The V end was cut by 3 bases, the J end by 1 base, with 10 bases between. The CDR3 coding sequence is TGTGCCAGCAGCTGGCAGGGCGCGAACACTGAAGCTTTCTTT. Translated, it gives CASSWQGANTEAFF.

J is TRBJ1-3 and V is TRBV4-1; 8 bases agree with TRBD1. Germline V gene data show CDR1 as MGHRA and CDR2 as YSYEKL. This CDR3 has 19 amino acids. Trimming removed 3 bases from V and 0 bases from J; junction bases left unmatched: 13. CDR3 nucleotides: TGCGCCAGCAGCCACCACAGGGGGGGGACAGGAGTCTCTGGAAACACCATATATTTT. It codes for CASSHHRGGTGVSGNTIYF.

The chain has TRBV5-1 and TRBJ2-7; TRBD2 matches 14 bases. V shed 4 bases and J 3 bases; nucleotides not matched to a gene: 3. The CDR3 runs to 15 residues. The germline V gene encodes CDR1 SGHRS and CDR2 YFSETQ. CDR3 coding DNA: TGCGCCAGCAGCCCAGGGACTAGCGGGGGCTACGAGCAGTACTTC. Translated: CASSPGTSGGYEQYF.

V and J are TRBV9 and TRBJ2-3; 16 bases fit TRBD2. This CDR3 spans 21 amino acids. The J segment lost 0 bases and the V segment lost 2 bases, leaving 12 bases of the junction unmatched. Germline V gene lookup returns CDR1 SGDLS and CDR2 YYNGEE. The CDR3, as DNA: TGTGCCAGCAGCGTTTCAAGGACCGGGACTAGCGGGAGGGGGAGCACAGATACGCAGTATTTT. This translates into CASSVSRTGTSGRGSTDTQYF. The complete variable domain, with remaining parts taken from reference TRBV9 and TRBJ2-3, reads DSGVTQTPKHLITATGQRVTLRCSPRSGDLSVYWYQQSLDQGLQFLIQYYNGEERAKGNILERFSAQQFPDLHSELNLSSLELGDSALYFCASSVSRTGTSGRGSTDTQYFGPGTRLTVL.

This chain links TRBV28 with TRBJ2-7, with 7 nucleotides matching TRBD1. The CDR3 has 16 amino acids. Germline V gene data show CDR1 as MDHEN and CDR2 as SYDVKM. V lost 5 bases to trimming and J lost 0 bases; unmatched junction nucleotides: 10. This chain's CDR3 is CASSPSHRGSSYEQYF. The CDR3, as DNA: TGTGCCAGCAGTCCCAGCCACAGGGGTAGCTCCTACGAGCAGTACTTC.

The chain recombines TRBV2 with TRBJ2-5, with 9 bases lining up with TRBD1. With V trimmed by 4 bases and J by 2 bases, 5 bases remained unmatched. This CDR3 comprises 15 residues. The germline gives CDR1 SNHLY, CDR2 FYNNEI. CDR3 in DNA: TGTGCCAGCAGTGGGGAAGGGACAGGGCAAGAGACCCAGTACTTC. It encodes CASSGEGTGQETQYF.

The chain carries TRBV5-1 and TRBJ2-3; TRBD1 aligns across 10 bases. The CDR3 runs 16 residues. Germline CDR1 and CDR2: SGHRS and YFSETQ. Germline trimming cut 3 bases from V and 3 bases from J; bases unmatched to any gene: 7. The CDR3 sequence: CASSSLDRGLTDTQYF. In DNA, the CDR3 is TGCGCCAGCAGCTCCCTTGACAGGGGGCTAACAGATACGCAGTATTTT.